A selection of T cell receptor beta chains follows, all from one sample in a study of shared clonotypes between healthy human individuals. Libraries were prepared by immunoSEQ multiplex PCR; TCRdb keeps only in-frame clonotypes and omits some of them. The sample carries around 2.1 million clones, around 93% recorded once. The specimen sequenced was naive CD8+ T cells from PBMCs. Receptors originate from a man between 18 and 29 years old in good health. Some clones in this sample may be carry-over from other donors' samples. Both conserved end residues are part of each CDR3. The D gene is left open where the match is weak. Some rows mark clone size as missing; the rest say once, few, many or name a class of expanded clone.

J gene | CDR3 length | D gene | V gene | clone size | CDR3 DNA | CDR3 protein
TRBJ2-3 | 13 | - | TRBV19 | - | TGTGCCGGGGGAAAGGGGGGCGCAGATACGCAGTATTTT | CAGGKGGADTQYF
TRBJ2-7 | 18 | TRBD2 | TRBV7-3 | - | TGTGCCAGCAGCTTATACCCCAACGGGAGGACCCTATCCTACGAGCAGTACTTC | CASSLYPNGRTLSYEQYF
TRBJ2-7 | 12 | - | TRBV29-1 | - | TGCAGCGTTGTGGCGCAGTTATACGAGCAGTACTTC | CSVVAQLYEQYF
TRBJ1-5 | 16 | - | TRBV7-8 | - | TGTGCCAGCAGCTCCACCGAGAGGGGAAGCAATCAGCCCCAGCATTTT | CASSSTERGSNQPQHF
TRBJ1-1 | 14 | - | TRBV5-1 | few | TGCGCCAGCAGCTGGGACGGGGGGATCTCTGAAGCTTTCTTT | CASSWDGGISEAFF
TRBJ1-1 | 16 | TRBD1 | TRBV7-2 | once | TGTGCCAGCAGCTCTGAAGGACAGGACTGGAGGACTGAAGCTTTCTTT | CASSSEGQDWRTEAFF
TRBJ2-3 | 15 | - | TRBV27 | - | TGTGCCAGCAGCGTCGGGGTACAAAGCACAGATACGCAGTATTTT | CASSVGVQSTDTQYF
TRBJ2-7 | 14 | - | TRBV27 | - | TGTGCCAGCAGTTTATCGGCGGTTTCCTACGAGCAGTACTTC | CASSLSAVSYEQYF
TRBJ1-1 | 15 | - | TRBV4-3 | - | TGCGCCAGCAGCCAGCGACAGGAGGGCCACACTGAAGCTTTCTTT | CASSQRQEGHTEAFF
TRBJ2-7 | 14 | - | TRBV11-2 | once | TGTGCCAGCGGGTACTACGGGAGTTGGTACGAGCAGTACTTC | CASGYYGSWYEQYF
TRBJ2-1 | 17 | - | TRBV19 | - | TGTGCCAGTAGTATGGCGGGCAGCGTACCGTCTTACAATGAGCAGTTCTTC | CASSMAGSVPSYNEQFF
TRBJ2-2 | 15 | - | TRBV30 | - | TGTGCCTGGAGCTTCGGGGCTTTGGACACCGGGGAGCTGTTTTTT | CAWSFGALDTGELFF
TRBJ1-1 | 13 | - | TRBV19 | - | TGTGCCAGTACCATGCAGGTGAACACTGAAGCTTTCTTT | CASTMQVNTEAFF
TRBJ1-5 | 20 | - | TRBV4-1 | - | TGCGCCAGCAGCCAAGAGAGTACAGCGGGACATCTCAATAGCAATCAGCCCCAGCATTTT | CASSQESTAGHLNSNQPQHF
TRBJ1-2 | 14 | - | TRBV15 | - | TGTGCCACCAGCGGGACTTCGGCTATATATGGCTACACCTTC | CATSGTSAIYGYTF
TRBJ2-1 | 15 | - | TRBV9 | - | TGTGCCAGCAGCGTCTCCGGGCTAGCCTACAATGAGCAGTTCTTC | CASSVSGLAYNEQFF
TRBJ2-5 | 13 | TRBD1 | TRBV10-2 | - | TGCGCCAGCAGTCAAACAGGGGGGGAGACCCAGTACTTC | CASSQTGGETQYF
TRBJ2-5 | 14 | - | TRBV6-5 | once | TGTGCCAGCAGTTACTCCGGGATCCAAGAGACCCAGTACTTC | CASSYSGIQETQYF
TRBJ2-4 | 12 | - | TRBV5-1 | - | TGCGCCAGCGAGGATGAGCTGAACATTCAGTACTTC | CASEDELNIQYF
TRBJ2-7 | 15 | TRBD2 | TRBV5-1 | once | TGCGCCAGCAGCTTGGTTAGCGGGCCAGCCTACGAGCAGTACTTC | CASSLVSGPAYEQYF
TRBJ2-7 | 14 | TRBD2 | TRBV28 | - | TGTGCCAGCACCTTGACTAGCGGGGTCTACGAGCAGTACTTC | CASTLTSGVYEQYF
TRBJ2-1 | 17 | - | TRBV27 | - | TGTGCCAGCAGTCCCCGCGGTTTGCGGGGAAATTACAATGAGCAGTTCTTC | CASSPRGLRGNYNEQFF
TRBJ2-3 | 15 | - | TRBV4-1 | once | TGCGCCAGCAGCCAAGCTAGCGTGAGCACAGATACGCAGTATTTT | CASSQASVSTDTQYF
TRBJ2-1 | 19 | TRBD2 | TRBV5-1 | - | TGCGCCAGCAGCCCCAGCGGGAGGGGCCCATTAAGCTCCTACAATGAGCAGTTCTTC | CASSPSGRGPLSSYNEQFF
TRBJ2-4 | 15 | - | TRBV23-1 | once | TGCGCCAGCCAACCGGAGGGACAAGCCAAAAACATTCAGTACTTC | CASQPEGQAKNIQYF
TRBJ1-5 | 17 | - | TRBV28 | - | TGTGCCAGCAGTCCCCCCCGCGGTTACTTCACCAATCAGCCCCAGCATTTT | CASSPPRGYFTNQPQHF
TRBJ2-7 | 15 | TRBD2 | TRBV27 | - | TGTGCCAGCAGTCCCGTAGCGGGAGAGGGCTACGAGCAGTACTTC | CASSPVAGEGYEQYF
TRBJ2-7 | 16 | TRBD2 | TRBV19 | - | TGTGCCAGTAGTAATCGACTAGCGGGAGTCCCCTACGAGCAGTACTTC | CASSNRLAGVPYEQYF
TRBJ2-5 | 16 | TRBD2 | TRBV7-9 | - | TGTGCCAGCAGCTTAGAGGCTAGCGGGAGTGAGGAGACCCAGTACTTC | CASSLEASGSEETQYF
TRBJ2-1 | 14 | - | TRBV7-2 | - | TGTGCCAGCAGCTATTCCCGGGACCACAATGAGCAGTTCTTC | CASSYSRDHNEQFF
TRBJ2-7 | 15 | TRBD1 | TRBV28 | - | TGTGCCAGCAGTTCGCTCCGGGACAGTCCCTACGAGCAGTACTTC | CASSSLRDSPYEQYF
TRBJ2-1 | 18 | TRBD2 | TRBV9 | - | TGTGCCAGCAGCGCTAGCCGACTAGCGGGAGCGCCAGGCAATGAGCAGTTCTTC | CASSASRLAGAPGNEQFF
TRBJ2-7 | 14 | - | TRBV6-5 | - | TGTGCCAGCAGTTACCGGGGGACGGGGTACGAGCAGTACTTC | CASSYRGTGYEQYF